A selection of T cell receptor beta chains follows, all from one sample in a study of beta chain features in type 1 diabetes. Here immunoSEQ multiplex PCR was the method, and the copy in TCRdb shows in-frame clones only, minus some. Of fewer than 70,000 clones listed, just under 65% are singletons. Sequencing used stem cell memory CD4+ T cells from blood. These receptors all stem from a woman under 40 with type 1 diabetes. CDR3s include the opening cysteine and the closing phenylalanine or tryptophan. A D gene is named only where the DNA matches it firmly. Not every row has a clone size; where given, it reads once, few, many or a size class.

DNA,CDR3,J,size,V,D
TGTGCCAGTAGTATGAAGGGGCCTCTCGAAGCTTTCTTT,CASSMKGPLEAFF,TRBJ1-1,NA,TRBV19,NA
TGTGCCAGCTCAGTAACGGGGGTTTTAGACACTGAAGCTTTCTTT,CASSVTGVLDTEAFF,TRBJ1-1,NA,TRBV18,NA
TGTGCCAGCAGCTTAGTACGCCGGGATACGCAGTATTTT,CASSLVRRDTQYF,TRBJ2-3,NA,TRBV7-9,NA
TGTGCCAGCAGCTTAAACGGCGGCGCGGGAGTCGGTGAGACCCAGTACTTC,CASSLNGGAGVGETQYF,TRBJ2-5,few,TRBV7-3,TRBD2
TGTGCCAGCAGCCCGTCAGGGGGCTTAAACACTGAAGCTTTCTTT,CASSPSGGLNTEAFF,TRBJ1-1,NA,TRBV7-3,TRBD1
TGTGCCAGCAGTTTATACTTCCCCCGAGCTGCAACCTACAATGAGCAGTTCTTC,CASSLYFPRAATYNEQFF,TRBJ2-1,NA,TRBV27,NA
TGTGCCAGTAGTGAGGGACAGCCAACCTACGAGCAGTACTTC,CASSEGQPTYEQYF,TRBJ2-7,NA,TRBV19,TRBD1
TGTGCCTGGAGTGTCCGTAGGCTGTTTTTT,CAWSVRRLFF,TRBJ2-2,NA,TRBV30,NA
TGTGCCATCAGGGGGGGGCAGGATCAGCCCCAGCATTTT,CAIRGGQDQPQHF,TRBJ1-5,NA,TRBV10-3,NA
TGTGCCATCAGGAACAGCTACGAGCAGTACTTC,CAIRNSYEQYF,TRBJ2-7,NA,TRBV10-3,NA
TGTGCCAGCCTGCTTTTCCAGGCTGTAGGAACCCAGTACTTC,CASLLFQAVGTQYF,TRBJ2-5,few,TRBV5-6,NA
TGCAGCGTTGAGCGACAGGGGCTCGACGAGCAGTACTTC,CSVERQGLDEQYF,TRBJ2-7,NA,TRBV29-1,TRBD1
TGTGCCAGCAGTTGGGGCGCCGGGTCCTATGGCTACACCTTC,CASSWGAGSYGYTF,TRBJ1-2,NA,TRBV28,NA
TGTGCCAGCAGCCAAGTCGGCGGAAACACCGGGGAGCTGTTTTTT,CASSQVGGNTGELFF,TRBJ2-2,NA,TRBV14,NA
TGCAGCGCCAGGACAGGGATTGGCGATACGCAGTATTTT,CSARTGIGDTQYF,TRBJ2-3,NA,TRBV29-1,TRBD1
TGCGCCAGCGGGCCGACAGGGGGCTCTACCTCTGGGGCCAACGTCCTGACTTTC,CASGPTGGSTSGANVLTF,TRBJ2-6,NA,TRBV5-1,TRBD1
TGCGCCAGCAGCTCGAACCGACAGGGGGCCAACGTCCTGACTTTC,CASSSNRQGANVLTF,TRBJ2-6,NA,TRBV5-1,NA
TGTGCCAGCAGCCAAGATCTCCAGAGGGTTCAGTTCTTC,CASSQDLQRVQFF,TRBJ2-1,few,TRBV4-2,NA
TGTGCCAGCACCCCACCCCATACGAGCGAGCAGTACTTC,CASTPPHTSEQYF,TRBJ2-7,NA,TRBV6-5,NA
TGTGCCAGCAGAAAAACCCGGGACAGTTATGGCTACACCTTC,CASRKTRDSYGYTF,TRBJ1-2,NA,TRBV6-5,TRBD1
TGTGCCAGCAGCTCCCCCGCAGGGGGAAGCTACACCTTC,CASSSPAGGSYTF,TRBJ1-2,NA,TRBV7-2,TRBD1
TGTGCCACCAGCAGAGATCAGGGTACTGGCCAGCCCCAGCATTTT,CATSRDQGTGQPQHF,TRBJ1-5,NA,TRBV15,NA
TGCGCCAGCACCTTCCTGGGACTAGCGGGGTACAATGAGCAGTTCTTC,CASTFLGLAGYNEQFF,TRBJ2-1,NA,TRBV5-1,TRBD2
TGTGCCAGCAGCCTTCAGACTAGCGGCGATGAGCAGTTCTTC,CASSLQTSGDEQFF,TRBJ2-1,NA,TRBV7-9,TRBD2
TGCGCCAGCAGCCCTTCGACTAGCGGGAGGCCATACGAGCAGTACTTC,CASSPSTSGRPYEQYF,TRBJ2-7,NA,TRBV5-1,TRBD2
TGTGCCAGCTCACCGGCGGGAGAAGCGGAGACCCAGTACTTC,CASSPAGEAETQYF,TRBJ2-5,NA,TRBV18,TRBD2
TGTGCCAGCAGCTGGGCACTAGCGGGAGTCTACGAGCAGTACTTC,CASSWALAGVYEQYF,TRBJ2-7,NA,TRBV7-9,TRBD2
TGTGCCAGCAGCGGAGGGACTAGCGGGCCGGTGGCCCAGTACTTC,CASSGGTSGPVAQYF,TRBJ2-5,NA,TRBV9,TRBD2
TGTGCCAGTAGTATAGTGGCGGGTGACAATCAGCCCCAGCATTTT,CASSIVAGDNQPQHF,TRBJ1-5,NA,TRBV19,NA
TGTGCCAGCCGGTCGACTAGCGGGAGCAATGAGCAGTTCTTC,CASRSTSGSNEQFF,TRBJ2-1,once,TRBV6-5,TRBD2
TGTGCCAGCAGTCGGGACAGGGGACTAGCGGGAGCTGATACGCAGTATTTT,CASSRDRGLAGADTQYF,TRBJ2-3,NA,TRBV27,TRBD2
TGTGCCAGCATCTCGGGTTTTAATGAAAAACTGTTTTTT,CASISGFNEKLFF,TRBJ1-4,NA,TRBV25-1,NA
TGTGCCAGCATTGACAGGGTTAGCACTGAAGCTTTCTTT,CASIDRVSTEAFF,TRBJ1-1,few,TRBV27,TRBD1
TGTGCCAGTAGCCCGGGACTAGCGGGAGGGGATACGCAGTATTTT,CASSPGLAGGDTQYF,TRBJ2-3,NA,TRBV19,TRBD2
TGTGCCAGTAGTACGCGGACAGGGGGCTTGTTGAGGTTCGTGAACACTGAAGCTTTCTTT,CASSTRTGGLLRFVNTEAFF,TRBJ1-1,NA,TRBV19,TRBD1
TGTGCCTGGGCGTCTTCCGCAGATACGCAGTATTTT,CAWASSADTQYF,TRBJ2-3,NA,TRBV30,NA
TGTGCCAGCAGCTTAGCGCGTAAAGGGGATCCAGCGCTGGAATATTTT,CASSLARKGDPALEYF,TRBJ2-3,NA,TRBV11-2,NA
TGCAGCGTTGAAGGCAGGAATACTGAAGCTTTCTTT,CSVEGRNTEAFF,TRBJ1-1,NA,TRBV29-1,NA
TGTGCCAGCAGTTTCCTCTACGAGCAGTACTTC,CASSFLYEQYF,TRBJ2-7,NA,TRBV6-5,NA
TGCGCCAGCAGCCGAACAACCCAAGAGACCCAGTACTTC,CASSRTTQETQYF,TRBJ2-5,NA,TRBV5-1,NA
TGTGCCTGGAGTTCAGGGGCGGATCAGCCCCAGCATTTT,CAWSSGADQPQHF,TRBJ1-5,NA,TRBV30,NA
TGTGCCAGCTCACTTAACTACGAGCAGTACTTC,CASSLNYEQYF,TRBJ2-7,NA,TRBV18,NA